This TCR beta chain was sequenced for a study of OX40 agonist ivuxolimab in advanced cancers. On the study more broadly: Ivuxolimab, which patients received intravenously every 2 weeks, was dosed at 0.01 to 10 mg/kg. Findings and limits, study-wide: The expanded peripheral T cells' antigen specificity was not determined.

In regard to this clone: Its antigen remains unidentified.

The table came from immunoSEQ multiplex PCR; TCRdb's copy has only in-frame clones and leaves some out. The data contain 53,000 or so clones, 80% to 90% of them seen just once; the ten biggest clones take up around 0.35%. Trimming took 9 bases from V and 5 from J, leaving 24 bases between them. This CDR3 has 16 amino acids. Germline V gives CDR1 LNHDA, CDR2 SQIVND (reference sequence). The sequence was obtained from an adult with an advanced solid tumor such as melanoma, head and neck, liver or kidney cancer. This sample comprised CD4+ or CD8+ T cells sorted from blood, obtained in a trial of the OX40 agonist ivuxolimab. This sequence joins TRBV19 and TRBJ2-3, with D possibly being TRBD1 or TRBD2 (5 bases each). The chain's CDR3 is CASQSPGRALGDTQYF. Written as DNA, the CDR3 is TGTGCCAGCCAAAGCCCGGGGCGGGCCCTGGGAGATACGCAGTATTTT.